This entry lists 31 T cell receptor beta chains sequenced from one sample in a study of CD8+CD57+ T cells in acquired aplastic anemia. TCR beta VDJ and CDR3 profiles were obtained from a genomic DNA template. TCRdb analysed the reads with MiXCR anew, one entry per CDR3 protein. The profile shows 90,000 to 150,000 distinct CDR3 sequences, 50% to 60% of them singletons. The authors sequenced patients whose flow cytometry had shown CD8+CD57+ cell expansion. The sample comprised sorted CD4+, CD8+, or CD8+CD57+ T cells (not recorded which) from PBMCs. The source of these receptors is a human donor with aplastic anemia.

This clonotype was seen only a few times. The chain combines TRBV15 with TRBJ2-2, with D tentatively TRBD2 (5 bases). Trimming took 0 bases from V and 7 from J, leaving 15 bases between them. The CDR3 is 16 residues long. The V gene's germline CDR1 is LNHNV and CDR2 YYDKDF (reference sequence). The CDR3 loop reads CATSRDIGDSGGELFF. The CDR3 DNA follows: TGTGCCACCAGCAGAGATATCGGGGATAGTGGCGGGGAGCTGTTTTTT.

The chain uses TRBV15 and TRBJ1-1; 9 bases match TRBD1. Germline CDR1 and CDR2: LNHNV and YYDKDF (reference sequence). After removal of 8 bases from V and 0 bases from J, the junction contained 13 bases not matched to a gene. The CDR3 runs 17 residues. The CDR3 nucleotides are TGTGCCACCTTCGGGCCCGGGACAGGGACTATGAACACTGAAGCTTTCTTT. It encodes CATFGPGTGTMNTEAFF.

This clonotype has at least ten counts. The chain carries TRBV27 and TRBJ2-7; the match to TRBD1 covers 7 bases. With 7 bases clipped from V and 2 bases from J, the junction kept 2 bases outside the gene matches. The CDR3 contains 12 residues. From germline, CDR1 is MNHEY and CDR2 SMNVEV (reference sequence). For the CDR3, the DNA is TGTGCCAGCATGACAGGGACCTACGAGCAGTACTTC. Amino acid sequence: CASMTGTYEQYF.

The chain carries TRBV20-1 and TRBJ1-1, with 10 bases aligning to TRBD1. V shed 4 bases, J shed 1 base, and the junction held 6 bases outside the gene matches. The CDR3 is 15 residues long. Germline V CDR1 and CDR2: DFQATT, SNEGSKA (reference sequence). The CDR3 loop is CSATRQGAGNTEAFF. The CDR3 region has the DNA TGCAGTGCTACCCGACAGGGGGCAGGGAACACTGAAGCTTTCTTT.

The CDR3 protein is CASSLERHTDTQYF. CDR3 nucleotides: TGCGCCAGCAGCTTGGAACGGCACACAGATACGCAGTATTTT. The rearrangement joins TRBV5-1 to TRBJ2-3; D is uncertain. The CDR3 is made up of 14 amino acids. V was clipped by 0 bases and J by 2 bases, with 7 bases between them. Germline V CDR1 and CDR2: SGHRS, YFSETQ. The full variable domain, completed using reference TRBV5-1 and TRBJ2-3, is KAGVTQTPRYLIKTRGQQVTLSCSPISGHRSVSWYQQTPGQGLQFLFEYFSETQRNKGNFPGRFSGRQFSNSRSEMNVSTLELGDSALYLCASSLERHTDTQYFGPGTRLTVL.

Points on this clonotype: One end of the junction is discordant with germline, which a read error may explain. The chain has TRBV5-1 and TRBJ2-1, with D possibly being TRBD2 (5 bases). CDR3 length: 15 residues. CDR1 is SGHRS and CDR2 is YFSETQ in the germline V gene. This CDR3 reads CAGRPAATTYNEQFF. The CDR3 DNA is TGCGCCGGCAGGCCAGCGGCCACCACCTACAATGAGCAGTTCTTC.

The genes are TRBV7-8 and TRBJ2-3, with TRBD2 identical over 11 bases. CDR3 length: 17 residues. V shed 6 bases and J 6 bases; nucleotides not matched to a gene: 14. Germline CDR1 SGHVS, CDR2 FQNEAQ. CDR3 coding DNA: TGTGCCAGCAGACGGGCTCAGTTGACTAGCGGGGAGGATACGCAGTATTTT. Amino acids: CASRRAQLTSGEDTQYF.

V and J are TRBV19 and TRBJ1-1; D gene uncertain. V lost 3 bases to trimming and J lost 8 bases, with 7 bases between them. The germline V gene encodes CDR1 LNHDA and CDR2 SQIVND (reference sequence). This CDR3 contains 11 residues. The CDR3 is CASSMRYEAFF. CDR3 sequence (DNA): TGTGCCAGTAGTATGCGTTACGAAGCTTTCTTT.

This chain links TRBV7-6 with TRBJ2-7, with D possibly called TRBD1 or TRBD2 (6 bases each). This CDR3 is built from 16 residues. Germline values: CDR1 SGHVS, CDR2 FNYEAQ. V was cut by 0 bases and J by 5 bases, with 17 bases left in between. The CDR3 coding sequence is TGTGCCAGCAGCTTAGCTACGGGGGCGAAAGAAGACGAGCAGTACTTC. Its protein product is CASSLATGAKEDEQYF.

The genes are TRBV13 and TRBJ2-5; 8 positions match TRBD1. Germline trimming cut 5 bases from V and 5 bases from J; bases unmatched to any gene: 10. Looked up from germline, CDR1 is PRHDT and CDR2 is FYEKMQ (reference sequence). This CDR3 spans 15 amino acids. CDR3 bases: TGTGCCAGCAGCCCCTCACAGGGGGGAGCGGAGACCCAGTACTTC. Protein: CASSPSQGGAETQYF.

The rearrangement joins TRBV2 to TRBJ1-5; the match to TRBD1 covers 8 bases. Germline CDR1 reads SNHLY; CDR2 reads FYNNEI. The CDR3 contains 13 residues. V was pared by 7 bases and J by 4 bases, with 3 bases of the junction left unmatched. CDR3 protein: CASTGGANQPQHF. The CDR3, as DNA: TGTGCCAGCACAGGGGGCGCGAATCAGCCCCAGCATTTT.

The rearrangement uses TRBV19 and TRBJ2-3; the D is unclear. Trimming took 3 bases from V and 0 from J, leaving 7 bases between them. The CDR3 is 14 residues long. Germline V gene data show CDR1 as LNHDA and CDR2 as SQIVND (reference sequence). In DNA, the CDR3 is TGTGCCAGTAGTATGCCAAAGAGCACAGATACGCAGTATTTT. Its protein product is CASSMPKSTDTQYF.

The DNA of the CDR3 is TGTGCCAGCAGTGCCCCACGTCAGGGGATTGAGCAGTTCTTC. Translating gives CASSAPRQGIEQFF. This chain joins TRBV6-4 and TRBJ2-1, with D maybe TRBD1 (6 bases). The CDR3 runs 14 residues. V was cut by 4 bases and J by 9 bases, with 16 bases left in between. The V gene's germline CDR1 is MRHNA and CDR2 SNTAGT.

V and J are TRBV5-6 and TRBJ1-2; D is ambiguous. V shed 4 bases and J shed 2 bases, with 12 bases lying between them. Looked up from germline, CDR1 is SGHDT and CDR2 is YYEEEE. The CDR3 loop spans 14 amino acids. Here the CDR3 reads CASSKALGNYGYTF. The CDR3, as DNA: TGTGCCAGCAGCAAAGCCCTCGGGAACTATGGCTACACCTTC.

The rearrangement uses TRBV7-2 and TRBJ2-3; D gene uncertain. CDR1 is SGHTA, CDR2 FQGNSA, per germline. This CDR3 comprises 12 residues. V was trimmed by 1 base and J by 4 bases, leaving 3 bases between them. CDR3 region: CASSLDSDTQYF. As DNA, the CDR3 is TGTGCCAGCAGCTTAGATTCAGATACGCAGTATTTT.

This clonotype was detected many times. The CDR3 loop reads CASSFGGGHNQPQHF. Written as DNA, the CDR3 is TGTGCCAGCAGCTTCGGGGGGGGACACAATCAGCCCCAGCATTTT. The rearrangement links TRBV5-4 to TRBJ1-5; D perhaps matches TRBD1 (6 bases). The CDR3 length is 15 residues. Germline CDR1 SGHNT, CDR2 YYREEE (reference sequence). The V end was cut by 2 bases, the J end by 3 bases, with 12 bases between.

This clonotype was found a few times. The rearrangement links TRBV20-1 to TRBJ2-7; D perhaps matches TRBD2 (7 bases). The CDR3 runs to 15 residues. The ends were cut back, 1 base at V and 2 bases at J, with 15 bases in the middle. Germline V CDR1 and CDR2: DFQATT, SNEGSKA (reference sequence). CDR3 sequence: CSARARGGGTYEQYF. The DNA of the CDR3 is TGCAGTGCTAGAGCTCGTGGGGGGGGCACCTACGAGCAGTACTTC.

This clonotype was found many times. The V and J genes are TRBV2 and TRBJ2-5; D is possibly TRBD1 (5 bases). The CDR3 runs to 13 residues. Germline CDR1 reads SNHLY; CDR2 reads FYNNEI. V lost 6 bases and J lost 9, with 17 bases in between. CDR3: CASRGQGEQPQYF. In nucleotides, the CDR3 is TGTGCCAGCAGGGGGCAGGGCGAACAGCCCCAGTACTTC.

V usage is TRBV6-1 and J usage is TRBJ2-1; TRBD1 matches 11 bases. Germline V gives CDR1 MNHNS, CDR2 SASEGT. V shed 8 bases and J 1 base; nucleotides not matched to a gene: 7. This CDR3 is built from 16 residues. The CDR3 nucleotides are TGTGCCAGCCGCGAGGGGGACAGGGGGTCCTACAATGAGCAGTTCTTC. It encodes CASREGDRGSYNEQFF.

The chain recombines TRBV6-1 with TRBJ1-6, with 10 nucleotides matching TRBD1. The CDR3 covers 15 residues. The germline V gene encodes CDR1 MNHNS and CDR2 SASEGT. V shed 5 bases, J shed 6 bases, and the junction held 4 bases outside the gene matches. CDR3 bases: TGTGCCAGCAGTCCGGACAGGGGGAGTAATTCACCCCTCCACTTT. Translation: CASSPDRGSNSPLHF.

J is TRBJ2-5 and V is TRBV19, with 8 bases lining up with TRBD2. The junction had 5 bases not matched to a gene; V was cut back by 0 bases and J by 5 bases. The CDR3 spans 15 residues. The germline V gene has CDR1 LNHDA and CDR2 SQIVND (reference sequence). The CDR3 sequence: CASSIDLTGGETQYF. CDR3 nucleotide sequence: TGTGCCAGTAGTATAGATCTGACGGGAGGGGAGACCCAGTACTTC.

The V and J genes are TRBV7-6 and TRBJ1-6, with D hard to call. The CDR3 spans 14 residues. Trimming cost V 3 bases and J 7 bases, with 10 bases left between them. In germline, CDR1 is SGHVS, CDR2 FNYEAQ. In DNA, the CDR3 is TGTGCCAGCAGCTTCGGTCAGGCCAATTCACCCCTCCACTTT. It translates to CASSFGQANSPLHF.

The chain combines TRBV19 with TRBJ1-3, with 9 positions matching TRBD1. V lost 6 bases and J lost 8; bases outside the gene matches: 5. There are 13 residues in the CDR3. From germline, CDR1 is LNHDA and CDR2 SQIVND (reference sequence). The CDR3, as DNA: TGTGCCAGTAGGAGTACAGGGGGCGACACCATATATTTT. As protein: CASRSTGGDTIYF.

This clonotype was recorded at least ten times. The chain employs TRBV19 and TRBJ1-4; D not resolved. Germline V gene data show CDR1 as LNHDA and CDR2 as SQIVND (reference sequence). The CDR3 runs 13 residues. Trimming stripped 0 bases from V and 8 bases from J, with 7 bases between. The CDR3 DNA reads TGTGCCAGTAGTATAGACCTAGAGGAAAAACTGTTTTTT. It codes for CASSIDLEEKLFF.

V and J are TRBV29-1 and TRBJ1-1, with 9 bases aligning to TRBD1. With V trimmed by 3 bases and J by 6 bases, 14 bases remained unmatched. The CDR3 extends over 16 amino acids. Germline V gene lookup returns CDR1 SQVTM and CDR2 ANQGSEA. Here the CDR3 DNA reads TGCAGCGTTGATACGGGACAGGGTCGTGGACTACCTGAAGCTTTCTTT. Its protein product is CSVDTGQGRGLPEAFF.

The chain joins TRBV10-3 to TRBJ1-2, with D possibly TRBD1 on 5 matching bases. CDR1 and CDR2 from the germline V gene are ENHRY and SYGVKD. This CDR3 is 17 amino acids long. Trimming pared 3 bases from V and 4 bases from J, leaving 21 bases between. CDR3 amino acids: CAISELDPILGGYGYTF. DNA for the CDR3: TGTGCCATCAGTGAACTAGACCCGATCTTGGGGGGCTATGGCTACACCTTC.

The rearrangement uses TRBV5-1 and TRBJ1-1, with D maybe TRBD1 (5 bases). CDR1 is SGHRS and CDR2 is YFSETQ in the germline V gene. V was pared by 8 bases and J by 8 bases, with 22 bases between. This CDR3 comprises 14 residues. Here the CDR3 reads CASQDTGYGYEAFF. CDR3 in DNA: TGCGCCAGTCAGGACACCGGCTATGGCTACGAAGCTTTCTTT.

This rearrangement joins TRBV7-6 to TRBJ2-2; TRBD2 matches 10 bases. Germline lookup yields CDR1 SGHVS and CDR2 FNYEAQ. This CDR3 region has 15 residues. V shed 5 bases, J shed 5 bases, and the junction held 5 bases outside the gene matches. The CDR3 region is CASSPGLARTGELFF. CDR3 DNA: TGTGCCAGCAGCCCGGGACTAGCGCGTACCGGGGAGCTGTTTTTT.

This CDR3 reads CATMGRAANEKLFF. Written as DNA, the CDR3 is TGTGCCACCATGGGTAGGGCGGCTAATGAAAAACTGTTTTTT. The chain carries TRBV15 and TRBJ1-4, with unresolved D. The CDR3 spans 14 residues. Germline V gene sequence: CDR1 LNHNV, CDR2 YYDKDF (reference sequence). Deletions cut 7 bases from V and 3 bases from J, with 12 bases between.

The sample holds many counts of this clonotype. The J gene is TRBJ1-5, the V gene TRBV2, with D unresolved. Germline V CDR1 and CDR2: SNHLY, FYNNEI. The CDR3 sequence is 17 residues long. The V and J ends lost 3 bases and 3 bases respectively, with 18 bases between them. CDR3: CASSDKIQSRHNQPQHF. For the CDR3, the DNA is TGTGCCAGCAGTGATAAAATCCAGAGCAGACACAATCAGCCCCAGCATTTT.

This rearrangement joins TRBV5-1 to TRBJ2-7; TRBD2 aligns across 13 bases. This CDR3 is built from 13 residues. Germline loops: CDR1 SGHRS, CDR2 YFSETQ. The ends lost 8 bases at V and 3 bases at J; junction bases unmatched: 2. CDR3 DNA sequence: TGCGCCAGTGGGACTAGCGGGGTCTACGAGCAGTACTTC. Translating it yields CASGTSGVYEQYF.